The present entry profiles one T cell receptor beta chain with its context. TCRdb keeps only in-frame clones here, not all; method: immunoSEQ multiplex PCR. The table has approximately 100,000 clones, about 91% seen once. This record comes from a study of PD-L1 blockade in urothelial cancer. Whole-study context: Patients commenced atezolizumab around 2014, and it was given at 1,200 mg intravenously every 3 weeks.

The V and J ends lost 3 bases and 5 bases respectively, with 13 bases between them. Germline V gene lookup returns CDR1 MDHEN and CDR2 SYDVKM. CDR3 length equals 14 residues. Here the sequenced sample was PBMCs, taken around atezolizumab (anti-PD-L1) treatment. The sequence derives from a woman at least 80 years old with urothelial cancer. J is TRBJ2-5 and V is TRBV28, with a weak D call TRBD1 (6 bases). In DNA form, the CDR3 reads TGTGCCAGCAGTTTCACAGGGCCCGGGGAGACCCAGTACTTC. As protein: CASSFTGPGETQYF.